The present T cell receptor beta chain was sequenced within a study of T cells after yellow fever vaccination. Findings and limits, study-wide: Repertoires obtained by FACS sorting could include abundant clonotypes that entered as contaminants from the bulk population.

This clonotype was observed a handful of times. What it binds is unknown. TCRdb redid the calling of the 5' RACE reads with MiXCR, one entry per CDR3 protein. Of 200,000 to 250,000 distinct CDR3 sequences detected, less than 3.5% appear once; the ten largest clones hold approximately 3%. The TCR originated in a man younger than 35 who received the YFV17D yellow fever vaccine. The material was CD4+ T cells sorted from PBMCs, obtained 10 days after the yellow fever booster vaccination.

Here the CDR3 DNA reads TGCAGTGCACTACAGGGGGCGGTAGACGAGCAGTACTTC. Residues: CSALQGAVDEQYF. The genes are TRBV20-1 and TRBJ2-7, with TRBD1 identical over 9 bases. CDR1 is DFQATT, CDR2 SNEGSKA, per germline (reference sequence). V shed 6 bases, J shed 5 bases, and the junction held 8 bases outside the gene matches. The CDR3 length is 13 residues.